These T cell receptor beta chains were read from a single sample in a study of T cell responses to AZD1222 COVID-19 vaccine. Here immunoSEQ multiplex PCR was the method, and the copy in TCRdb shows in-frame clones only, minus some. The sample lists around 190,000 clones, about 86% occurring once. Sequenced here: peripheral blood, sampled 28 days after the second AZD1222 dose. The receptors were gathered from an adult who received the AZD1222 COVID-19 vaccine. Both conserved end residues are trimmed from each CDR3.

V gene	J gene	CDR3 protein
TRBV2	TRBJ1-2	ASSRGGGLGGYT
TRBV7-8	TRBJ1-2	ASSPKLGAGGYT
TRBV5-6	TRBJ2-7	ASSLVGNIYEQY
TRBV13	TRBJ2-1	ASSYQRGGRWGEQF
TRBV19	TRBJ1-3	ASFGTGGNTIY
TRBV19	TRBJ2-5	ASRTSGGATETQY
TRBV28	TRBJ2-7	ASRTSGLPYEQY
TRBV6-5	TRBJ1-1	ASIPLDSMNTEAF
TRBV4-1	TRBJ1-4	ASSPQTDTEKLF
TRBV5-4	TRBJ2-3	ASSLVGLATDTQY
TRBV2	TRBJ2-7	ASSEALTWGQY
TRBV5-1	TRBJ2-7	ASSLVAASGEQY
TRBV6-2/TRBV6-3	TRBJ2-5	ASSPRPDRGIQETQY
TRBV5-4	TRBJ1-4	ASSKGGGFQNEKLF
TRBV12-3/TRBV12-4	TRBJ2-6	ASTLSGANVLT
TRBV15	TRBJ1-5	ATSREAIGSQH
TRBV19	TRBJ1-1	ASSPRGTGLMNTEAF
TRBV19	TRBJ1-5	ASAGTGGNQPQH
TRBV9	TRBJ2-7	ASSVGEWDYEQY
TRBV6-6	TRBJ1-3	ASSPRDRGRTGNTIY
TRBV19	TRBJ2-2	ASSPRQGLDTGELF
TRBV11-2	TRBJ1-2	ASSLSGRGLGGYT
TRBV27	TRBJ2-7	ASSLGDPYEQY
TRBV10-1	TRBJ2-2	ASSVGQGGAGELF
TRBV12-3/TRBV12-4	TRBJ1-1	AGGQGNTEAF
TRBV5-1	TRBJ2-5	ASSTGLAQETQY
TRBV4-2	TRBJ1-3	ASSQDLIVPAVDSGNTIY
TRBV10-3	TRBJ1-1	AISESGVLKGAF
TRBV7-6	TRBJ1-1	ASSFLGGTEAF
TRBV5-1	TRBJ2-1	ASNPTAGQERNEQF
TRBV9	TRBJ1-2	ASSVPGTYGYT
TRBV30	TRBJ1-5	AWSTGGLGPQH
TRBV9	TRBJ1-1	ASSAQAGGADTEAF
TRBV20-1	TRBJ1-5	SASLTGTPAQH
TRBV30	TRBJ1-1	AWVHQDEAF
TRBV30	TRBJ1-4	AWSPDQRTNEKLF
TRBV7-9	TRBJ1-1	ASSLRTEAF
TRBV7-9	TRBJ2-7	ASSLGDSRSYEQY
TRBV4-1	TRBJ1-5	ASSQEEAGPGQPQH
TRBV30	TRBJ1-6	AWRQKNSPLH
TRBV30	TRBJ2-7	AWTAGSYEQY
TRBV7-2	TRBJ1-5	ASSPLTGVGQPQH
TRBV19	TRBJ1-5	ASTGDQPQH
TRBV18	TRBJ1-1	ASRPGDRGETEAF
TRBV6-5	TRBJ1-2	ASKEGSYGYT
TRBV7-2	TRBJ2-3	ASSSEVNTDTQY
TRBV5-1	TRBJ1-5	ASSTLVSPKGNQPQH
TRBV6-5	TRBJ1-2	ASSPDLDRNYGYT
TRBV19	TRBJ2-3	ASSPAGTTDTQY
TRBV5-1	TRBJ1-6	ASRFDTTYNSPLH
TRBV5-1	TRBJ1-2	ASSPAGDINYGYT
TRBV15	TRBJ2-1	ATRVSGQHNEQF
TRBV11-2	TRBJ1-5	ASSPRPNQPQH
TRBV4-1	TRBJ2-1	ASSQVYFTTRVNEQF
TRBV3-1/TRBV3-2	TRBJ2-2	ATRPPTNTGELF